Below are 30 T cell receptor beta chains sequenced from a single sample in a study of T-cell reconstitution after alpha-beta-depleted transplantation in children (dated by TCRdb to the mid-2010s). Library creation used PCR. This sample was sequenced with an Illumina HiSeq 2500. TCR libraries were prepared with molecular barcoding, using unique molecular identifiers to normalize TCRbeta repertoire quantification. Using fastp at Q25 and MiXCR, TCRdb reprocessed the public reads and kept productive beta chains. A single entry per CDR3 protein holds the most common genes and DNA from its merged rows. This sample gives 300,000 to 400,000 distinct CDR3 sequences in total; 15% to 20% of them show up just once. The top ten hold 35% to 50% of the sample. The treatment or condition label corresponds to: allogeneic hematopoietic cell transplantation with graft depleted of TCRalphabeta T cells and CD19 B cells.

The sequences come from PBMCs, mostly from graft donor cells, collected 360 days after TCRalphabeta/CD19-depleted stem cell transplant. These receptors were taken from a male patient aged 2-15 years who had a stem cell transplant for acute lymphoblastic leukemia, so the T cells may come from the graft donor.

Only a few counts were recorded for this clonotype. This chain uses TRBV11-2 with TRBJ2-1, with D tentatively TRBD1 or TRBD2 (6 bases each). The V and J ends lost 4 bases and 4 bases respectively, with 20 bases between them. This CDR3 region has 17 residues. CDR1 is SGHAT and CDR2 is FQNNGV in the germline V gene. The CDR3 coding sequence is TGTGCCAGCAGCTATTGGGGGGCAGGGTCTCATTACAATGAGCAGTTCTTC. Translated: CASSYWGAGSHYNEQFF. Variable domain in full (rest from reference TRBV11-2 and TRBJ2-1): EAGVAQSPRYKIIEKRQSVAFWCNPISGHATLYWYQQILGQGPKLLIQFQNNGVVDDSQLPKDRFSAERLKGVDSTLKIQPAKLEDSAVYLCASSYWGAGSHYNEQFFGPGTRLTVL.

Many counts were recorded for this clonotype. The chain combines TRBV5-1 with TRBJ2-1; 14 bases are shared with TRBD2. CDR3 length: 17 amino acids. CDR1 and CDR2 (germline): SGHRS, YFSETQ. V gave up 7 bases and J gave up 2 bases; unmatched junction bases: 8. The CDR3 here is CASGGGTSGSPYNEQFF. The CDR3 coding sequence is TGCGCCAGCGGCGGCGGGACTAGCGGGAGCCCCTACAATGAGCAGTTCTTC.

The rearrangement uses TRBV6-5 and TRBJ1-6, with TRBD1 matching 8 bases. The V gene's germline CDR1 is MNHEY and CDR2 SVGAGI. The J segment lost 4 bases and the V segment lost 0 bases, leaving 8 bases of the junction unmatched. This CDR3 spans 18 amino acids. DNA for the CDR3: TGTGCCAGCAGTTACTCTAGGACAGGGCGAATTTATAATTCACCCCTCCACTTT. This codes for CASSYSRTGRIYNSPLHF.

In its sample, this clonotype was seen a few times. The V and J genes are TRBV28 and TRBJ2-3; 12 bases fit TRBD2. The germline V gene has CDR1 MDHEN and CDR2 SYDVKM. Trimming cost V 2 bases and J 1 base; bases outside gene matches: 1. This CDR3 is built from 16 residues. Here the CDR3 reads CASSLGLAGRTDTQYF. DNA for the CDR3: TGTGCCAGCAGTTTAGGACTAGCGGGACGCACAGATACGCAGTATTTT.

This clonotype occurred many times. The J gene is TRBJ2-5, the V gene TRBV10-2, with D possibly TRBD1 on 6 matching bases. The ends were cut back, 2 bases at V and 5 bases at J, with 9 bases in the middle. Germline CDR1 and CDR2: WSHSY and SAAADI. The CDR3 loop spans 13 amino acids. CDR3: CASSETGYETQYF. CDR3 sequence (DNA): TGCGCCAGCAGTGAGACAGGGTACGAGACCCAGTACTTC.

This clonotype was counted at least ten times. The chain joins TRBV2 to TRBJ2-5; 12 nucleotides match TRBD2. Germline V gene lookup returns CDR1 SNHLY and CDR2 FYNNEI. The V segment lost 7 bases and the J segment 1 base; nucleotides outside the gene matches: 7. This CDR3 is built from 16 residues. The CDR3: CASTQTSGRFQETQYF. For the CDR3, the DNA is TGTGCCAGCACCCAGACTAGCGGGAGATTCCAAGAGACCCAGTACTTC.

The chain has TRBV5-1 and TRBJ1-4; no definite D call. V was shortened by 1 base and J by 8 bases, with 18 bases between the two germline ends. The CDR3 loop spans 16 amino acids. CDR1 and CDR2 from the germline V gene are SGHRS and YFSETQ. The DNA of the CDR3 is TGCGCCAGCAGCTTGTCAACCGGCGTAGGCTCGGAAAAACTGTTTTTT. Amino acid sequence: CASSLSTGVGSEKLFF.

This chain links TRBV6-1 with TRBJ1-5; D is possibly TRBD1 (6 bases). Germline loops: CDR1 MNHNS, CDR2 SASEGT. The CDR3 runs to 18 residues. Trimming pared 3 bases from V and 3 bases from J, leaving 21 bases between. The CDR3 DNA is TGTGCCAGCAGTGAGGTGAGAGGGGGACTGAGTATCAATCAGCCCCAGCATTTT. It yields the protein CASSEVRGGLSINQPQHF.

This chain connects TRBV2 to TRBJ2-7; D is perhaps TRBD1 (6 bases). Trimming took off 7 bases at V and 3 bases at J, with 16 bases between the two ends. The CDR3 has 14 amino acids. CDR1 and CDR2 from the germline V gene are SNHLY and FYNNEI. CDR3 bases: TGTGCCAGCATCCGGGACAAGGTGTTCTACGAGCAGTACTTC. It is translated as CASIRDKVFYEQYF.

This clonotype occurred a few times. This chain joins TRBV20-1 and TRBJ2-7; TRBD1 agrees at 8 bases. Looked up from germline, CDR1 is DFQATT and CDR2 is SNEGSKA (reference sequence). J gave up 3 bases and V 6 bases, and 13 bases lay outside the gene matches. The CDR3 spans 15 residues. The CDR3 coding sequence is TGCAGTGCCACACCCTCAGGGGGCCTACTCTACGAGCAGTACTTC. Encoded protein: CSATPSGGLLYEQYF.

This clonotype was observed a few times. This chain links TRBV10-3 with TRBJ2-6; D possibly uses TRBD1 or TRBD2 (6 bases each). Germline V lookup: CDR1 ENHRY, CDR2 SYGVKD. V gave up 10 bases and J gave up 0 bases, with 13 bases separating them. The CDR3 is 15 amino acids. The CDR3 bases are TGTGCCAGCAGAGGAGGGGGCTCTGGGGCCAACGTCCTGACTTTC. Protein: CASRGGGSGANVLTF.

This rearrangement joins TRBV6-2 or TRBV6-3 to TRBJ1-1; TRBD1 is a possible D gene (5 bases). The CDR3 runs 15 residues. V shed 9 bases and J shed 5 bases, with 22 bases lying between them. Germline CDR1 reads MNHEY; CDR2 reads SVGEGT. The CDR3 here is CASHGPRHRGTEAFF. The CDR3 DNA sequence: TGTGCCAGTCACGGGCCCCGTCATCGGGGGACTGAAGCTTTCTTT.

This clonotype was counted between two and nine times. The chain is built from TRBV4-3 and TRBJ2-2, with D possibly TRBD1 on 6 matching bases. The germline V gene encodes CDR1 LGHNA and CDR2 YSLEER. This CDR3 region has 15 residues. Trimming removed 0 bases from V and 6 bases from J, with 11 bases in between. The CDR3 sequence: CASSQEWTVSGELFF. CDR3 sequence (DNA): TGCGCCAGCAGCCAAGAGTGGACAGTCTCCGGGGAGCTGTTTTTT.

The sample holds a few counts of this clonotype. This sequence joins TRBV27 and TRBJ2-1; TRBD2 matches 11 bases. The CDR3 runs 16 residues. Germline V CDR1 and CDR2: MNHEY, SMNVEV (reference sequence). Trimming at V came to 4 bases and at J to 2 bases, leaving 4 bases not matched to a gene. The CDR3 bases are TGTGCCAGCAGTTCGCTAGCGGGAGGTCCCTACAATGAGCAGTTCTTC. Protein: CASSSLAGGPYNEQFF.

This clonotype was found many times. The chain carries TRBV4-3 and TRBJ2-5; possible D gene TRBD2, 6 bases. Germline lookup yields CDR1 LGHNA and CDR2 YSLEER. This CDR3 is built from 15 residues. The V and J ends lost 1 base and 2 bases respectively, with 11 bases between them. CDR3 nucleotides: TGCGCCAGCAGCCAAGGAATCGGGGGACAAGAGACCCAGTACTTC. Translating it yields CASSQGIGGQETQYF.

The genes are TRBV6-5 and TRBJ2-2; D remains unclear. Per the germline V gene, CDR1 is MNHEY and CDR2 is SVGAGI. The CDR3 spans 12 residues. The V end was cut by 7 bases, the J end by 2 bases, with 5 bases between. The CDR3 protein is CASKQNTGELFF. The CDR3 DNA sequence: TGTGCCAGCAAACAAAACACCGGGGAGCTGTTTTTT.

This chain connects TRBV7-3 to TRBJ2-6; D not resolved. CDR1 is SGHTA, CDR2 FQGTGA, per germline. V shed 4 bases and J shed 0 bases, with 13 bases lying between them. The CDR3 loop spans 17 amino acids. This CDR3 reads CASSSRGSFSGANVLTF. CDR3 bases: TGTGCCAGCAGCTCACGAGGAAGTTTCTCTGGGGCCAACGTCCTGACTTTC.

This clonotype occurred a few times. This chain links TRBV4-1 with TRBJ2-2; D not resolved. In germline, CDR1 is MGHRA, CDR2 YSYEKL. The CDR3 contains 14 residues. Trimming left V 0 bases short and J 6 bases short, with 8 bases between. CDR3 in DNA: TGCGCCAGCAGCCAAGATGGGGTGGCCGGGGAGCTGTTTTTT. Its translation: CASSQDGVAGELFF.

The CDR3 here is CASSYSGRGSYEQYF. The CDR3 DNA follows: TGTGCCAGCAGTTACTCGGGCAGGGGGTCCTACGAGCAGTACTTC. The genes are TRBV6-5 and TRBJ2-7; 7 bases line up with TRBD1. CDR1 is MNHEY, CDR2 SVGAGI, per germline. The CDR3 has 15 residues. J gave up 1 base and V 0 bases, and 3 bases lay outside the gene matches.

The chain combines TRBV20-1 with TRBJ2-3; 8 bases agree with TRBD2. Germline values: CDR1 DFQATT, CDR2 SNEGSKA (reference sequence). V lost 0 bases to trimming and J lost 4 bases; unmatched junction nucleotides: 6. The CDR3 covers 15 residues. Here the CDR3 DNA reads TGCAGTGCTAGAGATCCGGGAGGGTACCCAGATACGCAGTATTTT. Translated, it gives CSARDPGGYPDTQYF.

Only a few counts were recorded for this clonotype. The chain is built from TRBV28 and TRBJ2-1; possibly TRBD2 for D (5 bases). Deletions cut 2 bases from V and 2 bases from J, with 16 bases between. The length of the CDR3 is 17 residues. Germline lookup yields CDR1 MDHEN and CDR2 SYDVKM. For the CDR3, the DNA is TGTGCCAGCAGTTTACGGCATTTAACTAGGACCTACAATGAGCAGTTCTTC. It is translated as CASSLRHLTRTYNEQFF.

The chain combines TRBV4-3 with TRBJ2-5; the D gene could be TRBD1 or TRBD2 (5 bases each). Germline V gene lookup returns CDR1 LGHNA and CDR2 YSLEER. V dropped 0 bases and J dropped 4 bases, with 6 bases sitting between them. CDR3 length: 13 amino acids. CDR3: CASSQERGETQYF. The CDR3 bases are TGCGCCAGCAGCCAAGAGAGGGGAGAGACCCAGTACTTC.

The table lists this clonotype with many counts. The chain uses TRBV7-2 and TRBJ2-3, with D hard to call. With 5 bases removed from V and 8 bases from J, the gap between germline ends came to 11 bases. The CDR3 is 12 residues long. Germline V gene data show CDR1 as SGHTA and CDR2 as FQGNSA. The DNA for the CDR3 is TGTGCCAGCAGCCCCACAATTGTTACGCAGTATTTT. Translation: CASSPTIVTQYF.

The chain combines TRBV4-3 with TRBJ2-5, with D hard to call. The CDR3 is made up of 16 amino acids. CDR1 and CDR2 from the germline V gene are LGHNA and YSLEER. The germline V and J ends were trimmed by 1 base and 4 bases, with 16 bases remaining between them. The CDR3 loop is CASSQVSFSGRETQYF. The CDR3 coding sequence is TGCGCCAGCAGCCAAGTTTCGTTTTCGGGTAGAGAGACCCAGTACTTC.

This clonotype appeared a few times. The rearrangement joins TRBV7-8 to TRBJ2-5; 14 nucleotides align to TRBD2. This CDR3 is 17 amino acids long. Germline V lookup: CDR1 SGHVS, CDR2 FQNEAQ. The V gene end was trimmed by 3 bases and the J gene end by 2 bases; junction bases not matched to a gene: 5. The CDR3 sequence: CASSFGTSGRYQETQYF. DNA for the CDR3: TGTGCCAGCAGCTTTGGGACTAGCGGGAGATATCAAGAGACCCAGTACTTC.

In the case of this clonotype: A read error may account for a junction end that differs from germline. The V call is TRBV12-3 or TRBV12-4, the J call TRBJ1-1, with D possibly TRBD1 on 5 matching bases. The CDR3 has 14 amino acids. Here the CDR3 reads CTSSTRGGTTEAFF. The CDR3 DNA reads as TGTACCAGCAGCACCCGGGGGGGAACCACTGAAGCTTTCTTT.

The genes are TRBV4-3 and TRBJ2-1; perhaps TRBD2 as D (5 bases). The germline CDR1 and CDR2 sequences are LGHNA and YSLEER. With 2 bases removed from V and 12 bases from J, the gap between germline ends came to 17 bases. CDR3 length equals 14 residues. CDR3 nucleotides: TGCGCCAGCAGCCAAATAGGACTCCCGTTGGGGCAGTTCTTC. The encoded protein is CASSQIGLPLGQFF.

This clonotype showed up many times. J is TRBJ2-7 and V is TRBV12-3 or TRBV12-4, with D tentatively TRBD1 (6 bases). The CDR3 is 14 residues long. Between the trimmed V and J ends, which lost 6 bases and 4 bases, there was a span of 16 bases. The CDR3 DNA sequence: TGTGCCAGCAGCCCGGGCCTGGGGGCTTACGAGCAGTACTTC. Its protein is CASSPGLGAYEQYF.

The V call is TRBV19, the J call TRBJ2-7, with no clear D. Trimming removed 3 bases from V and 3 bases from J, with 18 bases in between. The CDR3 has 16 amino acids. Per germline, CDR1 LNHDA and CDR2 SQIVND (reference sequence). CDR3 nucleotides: TGTGCCAGTAGTATCGGCGTTGAAAGAGGCTACTACGAGCAGTACTTC. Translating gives CASSIGVERGYYEQYF.

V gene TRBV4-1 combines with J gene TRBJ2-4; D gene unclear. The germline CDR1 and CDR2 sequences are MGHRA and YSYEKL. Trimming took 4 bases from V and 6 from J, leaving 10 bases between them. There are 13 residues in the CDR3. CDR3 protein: CASSRVPVNIQYF. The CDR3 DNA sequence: TGCGCCAGCAGCCGGGTCCCTGTAAACATTCAGTACTTC.